This record covers a single T cell receptor (beta chain). In Seattle, patients joined the study during active infection and were tracked longitudinally. Per the study methods: Cell counts per sample came from amplifying reference gene primers. The assay was immunoSEQ multiplex PCR, and TCRdb's table has in-frame clones only and misses some. V and J calls and clone size are copied from that table; D and trimming were computed from the DNA. The table includes about 82,000 clones, around 80% detected once. The sample originates from a study of blood T cell repertoires in COVID-19. Per germline, CDR1 ENHRY and CDR2 SYGVKD. The junction had 8 bases not matched to a gene; V was cut back by 4 bases and J by 5 bases. The CDR3 has 15 amino acids.

V usage is TRBV10-3 and J usage is TRBJ2-5, with 9 positions matching TRBD1. This sequence originates from a man between 60 and 70 years old with COVID-19, enrolled during active disease. Source material: peripheral blood. Written as DNA, the CDR3 is TGTGCCATCAGTGCGGGACAGGGAAAGGGGGAGACCCAGTACTTC. It yields the protein CAISAGQGKGETQYF.